A selection of T cell receptor beta chains follows, all from one sample in a study of cytomegalovirus exposure and HLA in healthy donors. Sequencing was performed with immunoSEQ multiplex PCR; in TCRdb, only in-frame clones are kept and a portion is missing. The sample lists approximately 140,000 clones; roughly 79% were seen once. Sequencing input: PBMCs. These receptors all stem from a boy younger than 10 in good health and CMV-seronegative. Both conserved end residues are part of each CDR3. The order of the fields is J gene, D gene, V gene, clone size, CDR3 protein, CDR3 DNA. D genes are given only for firm matches. Some rows have no size entry. The others give once, few or many, or a class for an expanded clone.

TRBJ1-4 | . | TRBV6-5 | . | CASSRQPRNNEKLFF | TGTGCCAGCAGCCGACAGCCGCGGAATAATGAAAAACTGTTTTTT
TRBJ2-2 | . | TRBV9 | . | CASSVLYTKTNTGELFF | TGTGCCAGCAGCGTACTCTACACTAAAACGAACACCGGGGAGCTGTTTTTT
TRBJ2-7 | . | TRBV9 | . | CASSVGGRDSSYEQYF | TGTGCCAGCAGCGTAGGGGGGCGGGACAGTTCCTACGAGCAGTACTTC
TRBJ2-7 | . | TRBV4-2 | . | CASSQEQGSSYEQYF | TGTGCCAGCAGCCAAGAGCAGGGGAGCTCCTACGAGCAGTACTTC
TRBJ2-3 | . | TRBV9 | . | CASSVDREGQYF | TGTGCCAGCAGCGTAGACAGGGAGGGACAGTATTTT
TRBJ2-5 | . | TRBV7-9 | . | CSSSFPGVDFQETQYF | TGTTCCAGCAGCTTCCCCGGCGTGGACTTCCAAGAGACCCAGTACTTC
TRBJ1-1 | TRBD1 | TRBV5-8 | . | CASSSHRRGANTEAFF | TGTGCCAGCAGCTCCCACCGCAGGGGGGCGAACACTGAAGCTTTCTTT
TRBJ1-1 | . | TRBV18 | . | CASSPPEPGHLNTEAFF | TGTGCCAGCTCACCTCCCGAACCGGGACACTTGAACACTGAAGCTTTCTTT
TRBJ1-1 | . | TRBV6-1 | . | CASSEQGSGTEAFF | TGTGCCAGCAGTGAACAGGGGTCGGGCACTGAAGCTTTCTTT
TRBJ2-1 | TRBD2 | TRBV6-1 | . | CASSDGSGGASEQFF | TGTGCCAGCAGTGATGGGAGCGGGGGGGCCAGTGAGCAGTTCTTC
TRBJ2-2 | TRBD1 | TRBV18 | few | CASSQRTGNTGELFF | TGTGCCAGCTCACAACGGACAGGGAACACCGGGGAGCTGTTTTTT
TRBJ1-6 | . | TRBV27 | . | CASSLWGGSPLHF | TGTGCCAGCAGTTTATGGGGGGGATCACCCCTCCACTTT
TRBJ2-3 | . | TRBV4-1 | . | CASSQEEEVIPATDTQYF | TGCGCCAGCAGCCAAGAGGAAGAGGTTATTCCGGCCACAGATACGCAGTATTTT
TRBJ2-5 | . | TRBV2 | once | CASSGGLEETQYF | TGTGCCAGCAGTGGGGGCTTAGAAGAGACCCAGTACTTC
TRBJ1-2 | . | TRBV20-1 | . | CSATSGYTF | TGCAGTGCTACCTCTGGCTACACCTTC
TRBJ2-7 | . | TRBV4-1 | . | CASSQDRGLNHEQYF | TGCGCCAGCAGCCAAGATCGAGGGTTGAACCACGAGCAGTACTTC
TRBJ2-2 | . | TRBV6-5 | . | CASSYSYGTGELFF | TGTGCCAGCAGTTACTCGTACGGCACCGGGGAGCTGTTTTTT
TRBJ2-5 | TRBD1 | TRBV6-4 | few | CASSPTGGAGETQYF | TGTGCCAGCAGCCCCACAGGGGGCGCAGGAGAGACCCAGTACTTC
TRBJ1-1 | . | TRBV30 | once | CAWIGGVTEAFF | TGTGCCTGGATAGGAGGGGTCACTGAAGCTTTCTTT
TRBJ2-7 | . | TRBV6-1 | . | CALRPLGSYEQYF | TGTGCCCTGCGCCCCCTAGGCTCCTACGAGCAGTACTTC
TRBJ2-3 | . | TRBV7-2 | . | CASSLARYTDTQYF | TGTGCCAGCAGCTTAGCGCGCTACACAGATACGCAGTATTTT
TRBJ1-4 | . | TRBV5-8 | . | CASSLEGTATNEKLFF | TGTGCCAGCAGCTTGGAAGGGACTGCAACTAATGAAAAACTGTTTTTT
TRBJ1-5 | . | TRBV6-6 | . | CASLLESNQPQHF | TGTGCCAGCCTCTTGGAGAGCAATCAGCCCCAGCATTTT
TRBJ2-5 | TRBD2 | TRBV30 | few | CAWTSGSKETQYF | TGTGCCTGGACTAGCGGGAGCAAAGAGACCCAGTACTTC
TRBJ2-1 | . | TRBV6-4 | . | CASSDRDNNEQFF | TGTGCCAGCAGTGACCGGGACAACAATGAGCAGTTCTTC
TRBJ2-1 | . | TRBV6-6 | . | CASTPPARTGNNEQFF | TGTGCCAGCACCCCTCCGGCCCGGACGGGGAACAATGAGCAGTTCTTC
TRBJ1-1 | TRBD1 | TRBV15 | . | CATSPVEQGMNTEAFF | TGTGCCACCAGCCCCGTCGAACAGGGGATGAACACTGAAGCTTTCTTT
TRBJ2-1 | . | TRBV6-6 | . | CASSYSSGELLNEQFF | TGTGCCAGCAGTTACTCCTCCGGGGAGCTACTCAATGAGCAGTTCTTC
TRBJ2-3 | . | TRBV1 | . | CTSSPFGSGGLTDTQYF | TGCACCAGCAGCCCTTTCGGTAGCGGGGGGTTAACAGATACGCAGTATTTT
TRBJ2-3 | . | TRBV11-2 | . | CASRLDPTPTDTQYF | TGTGCCAGCCGCCTTGATCCTACCCCAACAGATACGCAGTATTTT
TRBJ1-2 | . | TRBV6-5 | . | CASSLTGYYGYTF | TGTGCCAGCAGCCTCACAGGGTACTATGGCTACACCTTC
TRBJ2-5 | TRBD2 | TRBV4-3 | . | CASSQDGPTSGEETQYF | TGCGCCAGCAGCCAAGATGGTCCCACTAGCGGGGAAGAGACCCAGTACTTC
TRBJ1-1 | . | TRBV7-9 | . | CASSPQDEGRSNTEAFF | TGTGCCAGCAGCCCCCAAGATGAAGGGAGGTCCAACACTGAAGCTTTCTTT
TRBJ2-7 | . | TRBV11-2 | . | CASRQGANEQYF | TGTGCCAGCCGGCAAGGGGCCAACGAGCAGTACTTC
TRBJ2-1 | TRBD1 | TRBV7-9 | once | CSSSPGTGVLAGYNEQFF | TGTTCCAGCAGCCCCGGGACAGGGGTTCTAGCGGGTTACAATGAGCAGTTCTTC
TRBJ2-5 | . | TRBV4-1 | . | CASSPYLEETQYF | TGCGCCAGCAGCCCATACTTGGAAGAGACCCAGTACTTC
TRBJ1-2 | TRBD1 | TRBV19 | . | CASSPWTGSAYGYTF | TGTGCCAGTAGTCCATGGACAGGGTCAGCCTATGGCTACACCTTC
TRBJ1-4 | . | TRBV19 | few | CASSIEQAQGEKLFF | TGTGCCAGTAGTATAGAACAGGCCCAGGGGGAAAAACTGTTTTTT
TRBJ1-3 | . | TRBV30 | . | CAWSATGHTIYF | TGTGCCTGGAGTGCCACAGGTCACACCATATATTTT
TRBJ2-3 | . | TRBV4-2 | . | CASSQVSQVPFADTQYF | TGTGCCAGCAGCCAAGTGTCGCAGGTTCCCTTCGCAGATACGCAGTATTTT
TRBJ1-1 | TRBD1 | TRBV12-5 | . | CASGLVRGPRSVPEAFF | TGTGCTAGTGGTTTGGTAAGGGGGCCCCGGTCGGTTCCTGAAGCTTTCTTT
TRBJ1-4 | . | TRBV4-1 | . | CASSQIHPSGGLNEKLFF | TGCGCCAGCAGCCAGATCCACCCCTCGGGAGGCCTTAATGAAAAACTGTTTTTT
TRBJ2-1 | TRBD2 | TRBV29-1 | . | CSVDPRERGDEQFF | TGCAGCGTTGACCCTCGCGAGCGGGGGGATGAGCAGTTCTTC
TRBJ1-4 | TRBD1 | TRBV15 | . | CATSRSTGIEKLFF | TGTGCCACCAGCAGATCGACAGGGATCGAAAAACTGTTTTTT
TRBJ2-7 | . | TRBV11-2 | . | CASSSIQGSAPHEQYF | TGTGCCAGCAGCTCGATACAGGGTAGCGCCCCCCACGAGCAGTACTTC
TRBJ1-2 | TRBD1 | TRBV7-9 | once | CASSDRGRDGYTF | TGTGCCAGCAGTGACAGGGGAAGGGATGGCTACACCTTC
TRBJ2-2 | . | TRBV4-3 | . | CASSPSAGELFF | TGCGCCAGCAGCCCCAGTGCCGGGGAGCTGTTTTTT
TRBJ2-2 | . | TRBV4-1 | . | CASSEESRGTGELFF | TGCGCCAGCAGCGAAGAGAGCAGGGGCACCGGGGAGCTGTTTTTT
TRBJ1-2 | . | TRBV30 | . | CAWSVQGRKYGYTF | TGTGCCTGGAGTGTTCAGGGGCGGAAGTATGGCTACACCTTC
TRBJ1-1 | . | TRBV2 | . | CASSVHLQELNTEAFF | TGTGCCAGCAGTGTCCACTTACAGGAGTTGAACACTGAAGCTTTCTTT
TRBJ1-2 | TRBD1 | TRBV13 | once | CASSLTGQENNCGYTF | TGTGCCAGCAGCTTAACCGGACAGGAGAATAATTGTGGCTACACCTTC
TRBJ2-3 | . | TRBV6-1 | . | CASSAWAGAADTQYF | TGTGCCAGCAGTGCGTGGGCAGGTGCAGCAGATACGCAGTATTTT
TRBJ2-3 | TRBD2 | TRBV19 | . | CASSRSGRATWTDTQYF | TGTGCCAGTAGCCGGAGCGGGAGGGCCACATGGACAGATACGCAGTATTTT
TRBJ2-1 | TRBD2 | TRBV11-3 | . | CASSTGTSGPHEQFF | TGTGCCAGCAGCACCGGGACTAGCGGGCCCCATGAGCAGTTCTTC
TRBJ1-1 | TRBD1 | TRBV9 | . | CASSVYRGENTEAFF | TGTGCCAGCAGCGTATACAGGGGGGAAAACACTGAAGCTTTCTTT
TRBJ2-2 | . | TRBV13 | . | CASSYPRRAGELFF | TGTGCCAGCAGCTATCCACGACGGGCCGGGGAGCTGTTTTTT
TRBJ1-1 | . | TRBV4-3 | . | CASSRDYRVTEAFF | TGCGCCAGCAGCCGTGACTACAGGGTCACTGAAGCTTTCTTT
TRBJ2-3 | . | TRBV21-1 | . | CASSKDGLKATDTQYF | TGTGCCAGCAGCAAAGACGGGTTGAAGGCAACAGATACGCAGTATTTT